The 18 T cell receptor beta chains below all came from one sample that was sequenced in a study of blood T cell repertoires in COVID-19. Assay: immunoSEQ multiplex PCR; the TCRdb copy retains only in-frame clones and omits some. This table holds about 300,000 clones, 80% to 90% found once. The sample taken for sequencing was peripheral blood. These receptors originate from a man aged 18 to 30 who had recovered from COVID-19.

The rearrangement links TRBV5-4 to TRBJ2-1, with a weak D call TRBD2 (5 bases). V was shortened by 3 bases and J by 9 bases, with 19 bases between the two germline ends. The CDR3 length is 15 residues. Germline V gene sequence: CDR1 SGHNT, CDR2 YYREEE (reference sequence). This CDR3 is CASSSKESPGSEQFF. The CDR3 DNA is TGTGCCAGCAGCTCAAAAGAGTCTCCTGGGAGTGAGCAGTTCTTC.

The chain uses TRBV25-1 and TRBJ1-5; possibly TRBD1 for D (6 bases). The CDR3 contains 14 residues. Looked up from germline, CDR1 is MGHDK and CDR2 is SYGVNS. V lost 3 bases to trimming and J lost 7 bases, with 13 bases between them. The CDR3 DNA follows: TGTGCCAGCAGTGATACAACAGGGCGCCAGCCCCAGCATTTT. Translation gives CASSDTTGRQPQHF. Drawing the rest from reference TRBV25-1 and TRBJ1-5, the complete variable domain is EADIYQTPRYLVIGTGKKITLECSQTMGHDKMYWYQQDPGMELHLIHYSYGVNSTEKGDLSSESTVSRIRTEHFPLTLESARPSHTSQYLCASSDTTGRQPQHFGDGTRLSIL.

This chain joins TRBV9 and TRBJ2-3; no clear D gene. The CDR3 is 15 amino acids. CDR1 is SGDLS, CDR2 YYNGEE, per germline. Deletions cut 1 base from V and 6 bases from J, with 15 bases between. Written as DNA, the CDR3 is TGTGCCAGCAGCGTAACCGTAGCCCCGCGGGATACGCAGTATTTT. Encoded protein: CASSVTVAPRDTQYF.

This clone was found a few times. The sample holds other DNA sequences that translate to the same CDR3. The chain carries TRBV6-5 and TRBJ1-2; no clear D. Germline lookup yields CDR1 MNHEY and CDR2 SVGAGI. V was shortened by 3 bases and J by 3 bases, with 8 bases between the two germline ends. CDR3 length equals 13 residues. The DNA for the CDR3 is TGTGCCAGCAGTTATTCTCTCGACTATGGCTACACCTTC. Protein product: CASSYSLDYGYTF.

The chain has TRBV5-1 and TRBJ2-5; TRBD1 agrees at 9 bases. Germline-derived CDR1 and CDR2 are SGHRS and YFSETQ. Unmatched junction bases numbered 7, after V lost 4 bases and J lost 3 bases. The CDR3 extends over 15 amino acids. CDR3 nucleotide sequence: TGCGCCAGCAGCCCCGGGACAGGGTGGGAAGAGACCCAGTACTTC. It yields the protein CASSPGTGWEETQYF.

The V gene is TRBV9, the J gene TRBJ1-4, with TRBD1 as a possible D gene (6 bases). Germline-derived CDR1 and CDR2 are SGDLS and YYNGEE. V was cut by 3 bases and J by 7 bases, with 22 bases left in between. The CDR3 has 17 amino acids. The CDR3 is CASSETIHGGGSEKLFF. CDR3 nucleotides: TGTGCCAGCAGCGAGACAATTCATGGGGGCGGGAGTGAAAAACTGTTTTTT.

In the case of this clone: Other DNA sequences in the same sample also yield this CDR3. The J gene is TRBJ1-1, the V gene TRBV29-1, with D uncertain. Trimming removed 2 bases from V and 0 bases from J, with 7 bases in between. CDR3 size: 13 residues. Germline-derived CDR1 and CDR2 are SQVTM and ANQGSEA. DNA of the CDR3: TGCAGCGTTGAACGGGTCATGAACACTGAAGCTTTCTTT. Translation: CSVERVMNTEAFF.

This clone was found a few times. The rearrangement uses TRBV18 and TRBJ2-7, with D possibly matching TRBD1 (6 bases). This CDR3 is built from 16 residues. Germline V lookup: CDR1 KGHSH, CDR2 LQKENI. V shed 2 bases and J shed 0 bases, with 14 bases lying between them. CDR3 protein: CASSPYRQVSSYEQYF. In nucleotides, the CDR3 is TGTGCCAGCTCACCATACCGACAGGTGAGCTCCTACGAGCAGTACTTC.

This clone was seen more than once but under ten times. The rearrangement links TRBV9 to TRBJ2-1, with 12 bases aligning to TRBD2. In germline, CDR1 is SGDLS, CDR2 YYNGEE. The CDR3 is made up of 17 amino acids. J gave up 8 bases and V 3 bases, and 12 bases lay outside the gene matches. This chain's CDR3 is CASSAGSTSGSFDEQFF. The CDR3 nucleotides read TGTGCCAGCAGCGCCGGATCGACTAGCGGGAGTTTCGATGAGCAGTTCTTC. Looking up the rest from reference TRBV9 and TRBJ2-1 gives the full variable domain: DSGVTQTPKHLITATGQRVTLRCSPRSGDLSVYWYQQSLDQGLQFLIQYYNGEERAKGNILERFSAQQFPDLHSELNLSSLELGDSALYFCASSAGSTSGSFDEQFFGPGTRLTVL.

This chain joins TRBV10-3 and TRBJ1-1, with D possibly matching TRBD1 (5 bases). Germline CDR1 reads ENHRY; CDR2 reads SYGVKD. Trimming left V 10 bases short and J 0 bases short, with 18 bases between. This CDR3 spans 15 amino acids. DNA of the CDR3: TGTGCCACCGCCCCGGCGGCAGGGTTGAACACTGAAGCTTTCTTT. Encoded protein: CATAPAAGLNTEAFF.

The chain carries TRBV19 and TRBJ2-7; 12 bases line up with TRBD1. The CDR3 extends over 14 amino acids. Germline CDR1 is LNHDA and CDR2 is SQIVND (reference sequence). The DNA for the CDR3 is TGTGGAAGTCGCGGGACAGGGGGCATCCACGAGCAGTACTTC. It is translated as CGSRGTGGIHEQYF. Using reference TRBV19 and TRBJ2-7 for the parts outside the CDR3, the full variable domain is DGGITQSPKYLFRKEGQNVTLSCEQNLNHDAMYWYRQDPGQGLRLIYYSQIVNDFQKGDIAEGYSVSREKKESFPLTVTSAQKNPTAFYLCGSRGTGGIHEQYFGPGTRLTVT.

The V gene is TRBV18, the J gene TRBJ1-1; weak D call: TRBD1 (5 bases). Trimming removed 3 bases at V and 1 base at J, with 15 bases between. The CDR3 is made up of 16 amino acids. The V gene's germline CDR1 is KGHSH and CDR2 LQKENI. The CDR3 reads CASSPTEGTGNTEAFF. The CDR3 nucleotides are TGTGCCAGCTCACCCACAGAAGGTACAGGGAACACTGAAGCTTTCTTT.

The chain employs TRBV7-9 and TRBJ2-5, with TRBD1 matching 7 bases. Germline V gives CDR1 SEHNR, CDR2 FQNEAQ (reference sequence). This CDR3 is built from 14 residues. Trimming took 6 bases from V and 5 from J; bases not matched to a gene: 9. The CDR3 protein is CASRRQGRWETQYF. The CDR3 DNA sequence: TGTGCCAGCAGAAGACAGGGTAGATGGGAGACCCAGTACTTC. The variable domain in full, completed from reference TRBV7-9 and TRBJ2-5, reads DTGVSQNPRHKITKRGQNVTFRCDPISEHNRLYWYRQTLGQGPEFLTYFQNEAQLEKSRLLSDRFSAERPKGSFSTLEIQRTEQGDSAMYLCASRRQGRWETQYFGPGTRLLVL.

V usage is TRBV7-2 and J usage is TRBJ1-1, with unresolved D. Germline loops: CDR1 SGHTA, CDR2 FQGNSA. The CDR3 length is 13 residues. The germline V and J ends were trimmed by 8 bases and 2 bases, with 12 bases remaining between them. CDR3 protein: CASHARGNTEAFF. CDR3 bases: TGTGCCAGCCACGCCCGGGGTAACACTGAAGCTTTCTTT.

The chain recombines TRBV2 with TRBJ2-7; D gene uncertain. The germline V and J ends were trimmed by 4 bases and 2 bases, with 9 bases remaining between them. The CDR3 extends over 13 amino acids. Germline CDR1 and CDR2: SNHLY and FYNNEI. The CDR3 spells CASSVVTAYEQYF. For the CDR3, the DNA is TGTGCCAGCAGTGTGGTTACTGCCTACGAGCAGTACTTC. Filled out from reference TRBV2 and TRBJ2-7, the complete variable domain reads EPEVTQTPSHQVTQMGQEVILRCVPISNHLYFYWYRQILGQKVEFLVSFYNNEISEKSEIFDDQFSVERPDGSNFTLKIRSTKLEDSAMYFCASSVVTAYEQYFGPGTRLTVT.

This clone was seen just once. The rearrangement joins TRBV5-4 to TRBJ2-1, with D unresolved. Germline V gives CDR1 SGHNT, CDR2 YYREEE (reference sequence). Trimming took off 9 bases at V and 0 bases at J, with 13 bases between the two ends. The CDR3 runs to 14 residues. As DNA, the CDR3 is TGTGCCACTGGAAAATCGGGCTCCTACAATGAGCAGTTCTTC. This codes for CATGKSGSYNEQFF.

The chain recombines TRBV4-3 with TRBJ1-1, with TRBD1 matching over 10 bases. V lost 4 bases and J lost 6; bases outside the gene matches: 11. Germline assignment: CDR1 LGHNA and CDR2 YSLEER. CDR3 length: 16 residues. CDR3 loop: CASSPGTGALYAEAFF. In nucleotides, the CDR3 is TGCGCCAGCAGCCCCGGGACAGGGGCATTATATGCTGAAGCTTTCTTT.

The chain carries TRBV4-1 and TRBJ1-1, with D uncertain. Germline CDR1 MGHRA, CDR2 YSYEKL. CDR3 length: 16 residues. V was pared by 1 base and J by 0 bases, with 12 bases between. CDR3 bases: TGCGCCAGCAGCCAAGTCTCAGAACGAATGAACACTGAAGCTTTCTTT. Translating gives CASSQVSERMNTEAFF.